This T cell receptor beta chain was sequenced during a study of OX40 agonist ivuxolimab in advanced cancers. J gave up 5 bases and V 5 bases, and 5 bases lay outside the gene matches. This CDR3 comprises 14 residues. Per the germline V gene, CDR1 is ENHRY and CDR2 is SYGVKD. Produced via immunoSEQ multiplex PCR; TCRdb's table is partial and in-frame only. Here the sample spans 60,000 to 75,000 clones, 84% being singletons. The sample was CD4+ or CD8+ T cells sorted from blood, taken in a trial of the OX40 agonist ivuxolimab. The receptor comes from an adult with an advanced solid tumor such as melanoma, head and neck, liver or kidney cancer. The rearrangement uses TRBV10-3 and TRBJ2-7, with 11 bases that match TRBD2. The CDR3 loop is CAISLAGGLNEQYF. CDR3 DNA: TGTGCCATCAGTCTAGCGGGGGGCCTGAACGAGCAGTACTTC.